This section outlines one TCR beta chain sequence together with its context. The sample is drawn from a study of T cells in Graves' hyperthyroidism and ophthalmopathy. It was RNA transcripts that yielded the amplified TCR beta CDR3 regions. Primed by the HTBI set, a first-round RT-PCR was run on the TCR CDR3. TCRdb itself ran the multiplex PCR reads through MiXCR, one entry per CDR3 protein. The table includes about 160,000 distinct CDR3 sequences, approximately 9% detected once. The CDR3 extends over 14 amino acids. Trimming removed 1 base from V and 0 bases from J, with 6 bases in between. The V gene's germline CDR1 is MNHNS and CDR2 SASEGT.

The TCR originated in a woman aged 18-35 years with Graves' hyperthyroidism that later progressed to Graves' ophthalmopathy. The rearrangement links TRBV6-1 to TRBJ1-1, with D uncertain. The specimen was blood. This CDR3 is CASSEGNMNTEAFF. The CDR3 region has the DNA TGTGCCAGCAGTGAAGGAAACATGAACACTGAAGCTTTCTTT.